This T cell receptor (beta chain) was profiled in a study of blood T cell repertoires in COVID-19. Study as a whole: Specimens from acute and convalescent COVID-19 originated in the United States, Italy and Spain.

Exposed participants encountered a COVID-19 case during the 2 weeks preceding study entry. This clone was seen a few times. Authors' processing steps: The authors estimated nucleated cell counts from reference gene primer amplification. TCRdb's copy holds only in-frame clones and misses some; the assay was immunoSEQ multiplex PCR. For V, J and clone size, that table is used; D and trimming come from the DNA. The table includes fewer than 250,000 clones, around 90% detected once. This clonotype was sampled from a woman in her 30s who had been exposed to COVID-19. Sequences were obtained from PBMCs or T cells enriched from blood (not recorded which).

The CDR3 is CASSTGRFTEAFF. CDR3 DNA: TGTGCCAGCAGTACAGGGCGTTTTACGGAAGCTTTCTTT. The chain employs TRBV3-1 (or the pseudogene TRBV3-2) and TRBJ1-1, with D tentatively TRBD1 (6 bases). CDR3 length: 13 residues. V lost 6 bases and J lost 8, with 16 bases in between. Per the germline V gene, CDR1 is LGHDT and CDR2 is YNNKEL (reference sequence).